Many counts were recorded for the clone carrying this T cell receptor beta chain. Its antigen is currently unknown. The data derive from a study of T cell repertoires in cytomegalovirus infection. Looking at the study overall: A matching HLA type, together with CMV infection, was signaled by public TCR beta signatures. Study-level findings and limits: Predominance within the ex vivo response was attributable to HLA-C-restricted CMV-specific TCR beta clonotypes. The cumulative frequency of public TCR beta families identified carriers of CMV plus the relevant HLA.

CDR1 and CDR2 (germline): SGHTA, FQGNSA. V shed 2 bases, J shed 6 bases, and the junction held 6 bases outside the gene matches. The CDR3 loop spans 14 amino acids. TCRdb re-called the reads with MiXCR, one entry per CDR3 protein. The repertoire has about 360,000 distinct CDR3 sequences, 18% of them found once; the top ten carry approximately 8%. The TCR was taken from a human donor in good health (CMV status not recorded). Some clones in this sample may be carry-over from other donors' samples. The source material was PBMCs. This chain joins TRBV7-2 and TRBJ1-1, with 7 bases that match TRBD1. CDR3 sequence (DNA): TGTGCCAGCAGCTTAACCCCTGACAGGGCTGAAGCTTTCTTT. This translates into CASSLTPDRAEAFF.